A single T cell receptor beta chain is shown here with its context. The CDR3 spans 15 residues. Between the trimmed V and J ends, which lost 7 bases and 2 bases, there was a span of 15 bases. The germline V gene encodes CDR1 LNHDA and CDR2 SQIVND (reference sequence). The data belong to a study of blood T cell repertoires in COVID-19. TCRdb's copy holds only in-frame clones and misses some; the assay was immunoSEQ multiplex PCR. The table has a few hundred thousand clones, around 84% seen once. The sequenced sample consisted of peripheral blood. The rearrangement uses TRBV19 and TRBJ1-5, with a tentative D call TRBD1 (6 bases). This TCR derives from a man aged 25-40 years with active or convalescent COVID-19. The CDR3 DNA sequence: TGTGCCAGTAATACCGGACCAGGGGGCAATCAGCCCCAGCATTTT. Protein product: CASNTGPGGNQPQHF.